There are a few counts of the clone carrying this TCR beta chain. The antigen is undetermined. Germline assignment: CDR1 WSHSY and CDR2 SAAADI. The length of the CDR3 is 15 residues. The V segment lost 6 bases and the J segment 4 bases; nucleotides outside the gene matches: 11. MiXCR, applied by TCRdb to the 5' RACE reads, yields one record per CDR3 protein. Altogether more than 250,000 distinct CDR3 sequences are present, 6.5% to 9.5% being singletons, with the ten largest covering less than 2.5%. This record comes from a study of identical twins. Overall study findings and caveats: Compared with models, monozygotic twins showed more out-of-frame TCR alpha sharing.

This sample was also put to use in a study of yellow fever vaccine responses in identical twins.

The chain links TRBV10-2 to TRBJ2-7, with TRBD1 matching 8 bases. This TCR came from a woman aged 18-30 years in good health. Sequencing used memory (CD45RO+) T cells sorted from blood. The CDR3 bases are TGCGCCAGCAGGGATGGGACAGGAGGTCCATACGAGCAGTACTTC. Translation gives CASRDGTGGPYEQYF.